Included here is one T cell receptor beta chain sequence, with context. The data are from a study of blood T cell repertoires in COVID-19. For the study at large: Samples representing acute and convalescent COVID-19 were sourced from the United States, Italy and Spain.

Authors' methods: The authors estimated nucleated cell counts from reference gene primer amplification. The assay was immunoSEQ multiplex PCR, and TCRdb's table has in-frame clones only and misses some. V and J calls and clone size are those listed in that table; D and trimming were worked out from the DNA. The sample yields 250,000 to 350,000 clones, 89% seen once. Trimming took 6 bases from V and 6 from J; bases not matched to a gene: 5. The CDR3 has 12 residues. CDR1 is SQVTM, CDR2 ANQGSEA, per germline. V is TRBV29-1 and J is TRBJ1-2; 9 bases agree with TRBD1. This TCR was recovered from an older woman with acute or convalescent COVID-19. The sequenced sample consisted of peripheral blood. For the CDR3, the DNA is TGCAGCGTCCGAGGACAGGGGAATGGCTACACCTTC. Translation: CSVRGQGNGYTF.